The sequence of this T cell receptor (beta chain) was determined in a study of OX40 agonist ivuxolimab in advanced cancers. Using immunoSEQ multiplex PCR, the repertoire was profiled, and TCRdb retains in-frame clones only, with some absent. Among 65,000 to 90,000 clones listed, almost 90% were seen once. CDR1 is SGHAT and CDR2 is FQNNGV in the germline V gene. V was clipped by 7 bases and J by 2 bases; unmatched bases: 8. This CDR3 has 14 residues. V gene TRBV11-2 combines with J gene TRBJ2-7; 7 nucleotides match TRBD2. This receptor was obtained from an adult with an advanced solid tumor such as melanoma, head and neck, liver or kidney cancer. Sequences were derived from CD4+ or CD8+ T cells sorted from blood, sampled in a trial of the OX40 agonist ivuxolimab. CDR3 sequence reads: CASTLGRGPYEQYF. The CDR3 bases are TGTGCCAGCACCCTAGGGAGGGGTCCCTACGAGCAGTACTTC.